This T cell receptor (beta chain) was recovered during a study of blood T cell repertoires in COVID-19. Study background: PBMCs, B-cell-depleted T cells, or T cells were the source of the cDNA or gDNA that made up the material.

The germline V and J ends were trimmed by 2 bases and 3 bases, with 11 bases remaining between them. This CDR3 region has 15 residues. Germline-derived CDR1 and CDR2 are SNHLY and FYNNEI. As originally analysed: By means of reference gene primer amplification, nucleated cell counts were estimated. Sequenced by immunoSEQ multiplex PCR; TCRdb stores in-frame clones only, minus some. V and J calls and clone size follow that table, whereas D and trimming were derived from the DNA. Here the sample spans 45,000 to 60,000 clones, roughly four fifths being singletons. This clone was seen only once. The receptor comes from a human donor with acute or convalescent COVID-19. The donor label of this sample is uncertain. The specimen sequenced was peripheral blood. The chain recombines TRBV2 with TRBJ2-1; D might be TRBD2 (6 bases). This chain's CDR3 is CASSETQGGYNEQFF. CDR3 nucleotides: TGTGCCAGCAGTGAAACTCAGGGAGGCTACAATGAGCAGTTCTTC.